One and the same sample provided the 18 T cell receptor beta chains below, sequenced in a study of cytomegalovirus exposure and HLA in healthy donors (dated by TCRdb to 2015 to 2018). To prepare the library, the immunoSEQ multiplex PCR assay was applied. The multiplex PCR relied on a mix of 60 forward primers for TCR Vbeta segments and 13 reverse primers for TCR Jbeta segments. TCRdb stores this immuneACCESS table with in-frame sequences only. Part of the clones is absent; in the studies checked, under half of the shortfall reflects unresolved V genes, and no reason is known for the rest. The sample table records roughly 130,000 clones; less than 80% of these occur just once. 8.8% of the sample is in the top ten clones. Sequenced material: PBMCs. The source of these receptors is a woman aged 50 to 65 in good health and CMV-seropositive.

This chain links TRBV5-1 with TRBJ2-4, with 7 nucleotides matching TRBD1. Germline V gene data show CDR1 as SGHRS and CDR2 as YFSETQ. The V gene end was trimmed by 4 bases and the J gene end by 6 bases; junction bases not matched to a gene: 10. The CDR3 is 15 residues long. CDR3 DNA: TGCGCCAGCAGCCGAGGACAGGAGTTCTTAAACATTCAGTACTTC. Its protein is CASSRGQEFLNIQYF.

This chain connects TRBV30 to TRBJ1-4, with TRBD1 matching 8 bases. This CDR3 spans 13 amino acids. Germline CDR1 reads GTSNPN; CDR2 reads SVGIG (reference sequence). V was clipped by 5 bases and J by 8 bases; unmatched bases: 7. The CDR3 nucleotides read TGTGCCTGGGTGAGGACAGGGCACGAAAAACTGTTTTTT. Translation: CAWVRTGHEKLFF.

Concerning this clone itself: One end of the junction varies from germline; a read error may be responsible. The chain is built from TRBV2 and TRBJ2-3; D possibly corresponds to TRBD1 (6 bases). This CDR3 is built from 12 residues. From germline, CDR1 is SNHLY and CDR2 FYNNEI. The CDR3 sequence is CASSERTVTQYF. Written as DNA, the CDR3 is TGTGCCAGCAGCGAACGGACAGTTACGCAGTATTTT.

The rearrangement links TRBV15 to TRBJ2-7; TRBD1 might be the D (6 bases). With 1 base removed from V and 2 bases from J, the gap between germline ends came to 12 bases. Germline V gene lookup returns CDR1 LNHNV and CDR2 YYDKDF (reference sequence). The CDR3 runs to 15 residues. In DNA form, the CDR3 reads TGTGCCACCAGCAGAGGAAGGACAGTCCCCTACGAGCAGTACTTC. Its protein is CATSRGRTVPYEQYF.

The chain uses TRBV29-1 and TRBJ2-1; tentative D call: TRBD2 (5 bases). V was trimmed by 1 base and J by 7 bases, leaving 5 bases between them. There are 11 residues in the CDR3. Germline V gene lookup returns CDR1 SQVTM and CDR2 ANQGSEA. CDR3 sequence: CSVEGGNEQFF. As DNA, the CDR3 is TGCAGCGTTGAAGGAGGGAATGAGCAGTTCTTC.

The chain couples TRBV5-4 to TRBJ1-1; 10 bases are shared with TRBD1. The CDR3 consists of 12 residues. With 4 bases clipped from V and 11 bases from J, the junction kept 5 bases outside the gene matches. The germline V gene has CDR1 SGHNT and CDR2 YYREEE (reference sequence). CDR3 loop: CASSGGTGEAFF. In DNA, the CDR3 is TGTGCCAGCAGCGGGGGGACAGGGGAGGCTTTCTTT.

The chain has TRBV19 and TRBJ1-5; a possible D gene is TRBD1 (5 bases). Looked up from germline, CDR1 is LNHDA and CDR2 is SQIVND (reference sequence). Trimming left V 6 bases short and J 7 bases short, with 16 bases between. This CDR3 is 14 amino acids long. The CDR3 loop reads CASSVSGKGQPQHF. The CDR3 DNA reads TGTGCCAGTAGCGTATCAGGGAAGGGGCAGCCCCAGCATTTT.

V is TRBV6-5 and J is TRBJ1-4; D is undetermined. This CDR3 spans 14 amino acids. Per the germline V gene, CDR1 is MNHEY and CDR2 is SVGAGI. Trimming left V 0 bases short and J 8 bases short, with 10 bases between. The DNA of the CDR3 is TGTGCCAGCAGTTACTCGAGGACTGCGGAAAAACTGTTTTTT. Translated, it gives CASSYSRTAEKLFF.

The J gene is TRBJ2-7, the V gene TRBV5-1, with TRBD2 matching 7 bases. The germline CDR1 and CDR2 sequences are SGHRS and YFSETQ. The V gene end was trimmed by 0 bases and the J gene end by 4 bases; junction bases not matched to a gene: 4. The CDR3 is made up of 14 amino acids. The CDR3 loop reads CASSLAGRSYEQYF. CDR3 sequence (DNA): TGCGCCAGCAGCTTGGCCGGGAGGTCATACGAGCAGTACTTC.

CDR3 nucleotide sequence: TGTGCCAGTAGTATCATGGACAGGGGGAATGGCTACACCTTC. Translated, it gives CASSIMDRGNGYTF. The chain uses TRBV19 and TRBJ1-2; TRBD1 matches 10 bases. Germline V gene sequence: CDR1 LNHDA, CDR2 SQIVND (reference sequence). Trimming at V came to 3 bases and at J to 6 bases, leaving 4 bases not matched to a gene. There are 14 residues in the CDR3. The full variable domain, with the rest looked up from reference TRBV19 and TRBJ1-2, is DGGITQSPKYLFRKEGQNVTLSCEQNLNHDAMYWYRQDPGQGLRLIYYSQIVNDFQKGDIAEGYSVSREKKESFPLTVTSAQKNPTAFYLCASSIMDRGNGYTFGSGTRLTVV.

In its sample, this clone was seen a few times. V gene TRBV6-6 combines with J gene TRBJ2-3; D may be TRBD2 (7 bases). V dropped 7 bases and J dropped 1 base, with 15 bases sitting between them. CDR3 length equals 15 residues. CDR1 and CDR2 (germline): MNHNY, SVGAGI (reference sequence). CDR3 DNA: TGTGCCAGCACGGGTAGGGGGGGCGGCACAGATACGCAGTATTTT. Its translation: CASTGRGGGTDTQYF.

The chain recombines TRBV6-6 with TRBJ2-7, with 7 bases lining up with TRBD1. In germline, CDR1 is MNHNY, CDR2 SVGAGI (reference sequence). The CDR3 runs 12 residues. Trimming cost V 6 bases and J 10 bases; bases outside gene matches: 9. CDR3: CASRAEGAQQYF. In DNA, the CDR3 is TGTGCCAGCAGAGCCGAGGGGGCTCAACAGTACTTC.

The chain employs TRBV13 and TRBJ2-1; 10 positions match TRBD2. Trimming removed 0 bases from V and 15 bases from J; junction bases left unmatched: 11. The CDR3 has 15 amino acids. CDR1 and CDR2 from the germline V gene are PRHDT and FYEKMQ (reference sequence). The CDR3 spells CASSLGSSGGAPSFF. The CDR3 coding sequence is TGTGCCAGCAGCTTAGGATCCAGCGGGGGGGCCCCGTCGTTCTTC.

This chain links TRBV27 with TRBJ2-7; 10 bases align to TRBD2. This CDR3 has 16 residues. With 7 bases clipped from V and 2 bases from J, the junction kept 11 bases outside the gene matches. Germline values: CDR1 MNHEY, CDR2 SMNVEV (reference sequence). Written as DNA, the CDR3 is TGTGCCAGCACCGCTTTAGCGGGGGGTATTACCTACGAGCAGTACTTC. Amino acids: CASTALAGGITYEQYF.

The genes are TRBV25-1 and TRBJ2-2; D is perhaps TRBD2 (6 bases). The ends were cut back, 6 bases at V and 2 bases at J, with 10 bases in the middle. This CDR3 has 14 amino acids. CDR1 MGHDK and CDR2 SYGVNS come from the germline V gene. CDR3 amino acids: CASRGGVNTGELFF. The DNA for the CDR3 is TGTGCCAGCAGAGGAGGGGTAAACACCGGGGAGCTGTTTTTT.

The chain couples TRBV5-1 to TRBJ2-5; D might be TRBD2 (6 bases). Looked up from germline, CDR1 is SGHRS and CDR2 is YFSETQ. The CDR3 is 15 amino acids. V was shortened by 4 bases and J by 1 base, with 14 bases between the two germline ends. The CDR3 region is CASSQEGRAQETQYF. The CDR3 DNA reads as TGCGCCAGCAGCCAGGAGGGGAGAGCCCAAGAGACCCAGTACTTC.

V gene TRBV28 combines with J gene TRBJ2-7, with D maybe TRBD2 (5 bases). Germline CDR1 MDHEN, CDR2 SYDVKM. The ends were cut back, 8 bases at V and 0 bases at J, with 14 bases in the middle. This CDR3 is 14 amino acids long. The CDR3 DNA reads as TGTGCCAGCGAGGGCGGATCCTTCTCCTACGAGCAGTACTTC. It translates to CASEGGSFSYEQYF.

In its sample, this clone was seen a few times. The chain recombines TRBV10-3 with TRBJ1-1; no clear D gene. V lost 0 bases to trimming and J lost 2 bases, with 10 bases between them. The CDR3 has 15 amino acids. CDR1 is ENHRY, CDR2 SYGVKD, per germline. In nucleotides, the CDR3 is TGTGCCATCAGTGAGTCTATACAGACCAACACTGAAGCTTTCTTT. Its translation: CAISESIQTNTEAFF.